The source of this T cell receptor beta chain is a study of beta chain features in type 1 diabetes. At the level of the study: Taken together, all samples contributed 107,917,701 examined sorted cells.

Study results and limitations: The study found fewer insertions and more deletions at VDJ junctions in type 1 diabetes patients.

About this clone: Its cognate antigen is unknown.

The entirety of the isolated RNA underwent reverse transcription, so expressed TCRB transcripts were sequenced. Read counts averaged around 3.6 million for samples of naive, central memory and regulatory T cells. Data came from immunoSEQ multiplex PCR; TCRdb stores just in-frame clones and leaves some out. There are some 40,000 clones in the sample; roughly 49% occur only once, and roughly 0.7% lies in the top ten. The V and J ends lost 8 bases and 7 bases respectively, with 18 bases between them. Germline V gene data show CDR1 as LNHDA and CDR2 as SQIVND (reference sequence). The CDR3 contains 14 residues.

J is TRBJ1-5 and V is TRBV19; the D gene is possibly TRBD1 (6 bases). The TCR sequence derives from a young woman in good health. Sample: central memory CD4+ T cells from blood. The DNA for the CDR3 is TGTGCCAGTTCCAGGGGTTACGATGGGCAGCCCCAGCATTTT. It codes for CASSRGYDGQPQHF.